The next 25 T cell receptor beta chains were all read from a single sample in a study of OX40 agonist ivuxolimab in advanced cancers. Repertoires were generated with immunoSEQ multiplex PCR, while TCRdb's copy carries only in-frame clones and drops some. The data contain 50,000 to 65,000 clones, roughly 82% of them seen just once; the ten biggest clones take up about 2%. Sequenced here: CD4+ or CD8+ T cells sorted from blood, sampled in a trial of the OX40 agonist ivuxolimab. These receptors all come from an adult with an advanced solid tumor such as melanoma, head and neck, liver or kidney cancer.

The chain carries TRBV5-1 and TRBJ2-7, with 9 positions matching TRBD1. The CDR3 is 15 amino acids. V lost 0 bases, J lost 3 bases, and 4 bases stayed unmatched. The germline V gene encodes CDR1 SGHRS and CDR2 YFSETQ. The CDR3 DNA sequence: TGCGCCAGCAGCTTGGCCGAGGACAGGGGCTACGAGCAGTACTTC. Its translation is CASSLAEDRGYEQYF.

In its sample, this clone was seen once. The chain uses TRBV9 and TRBJ2-2; the D gene is possibly TRBD2 (5 bases). The V and J ends lost 5 bases and 0 bases respectively, with 5 bases between them. The CDR3 is 13 amino acids. The germline V gene has CDR1 SGDLS and CDR2 YYNGEE. The CDR3 reads CASRLANTGELFF. CDR3 sequence (DNA): TGTGCCAGCAGACTAGCGAACACCGGGGAGCTGTTTTTT.

The chain joins TRBV15 to TRBJ1-2, with unresolved D. In germline, CDR1 is LNHNV, CDR2 YYDKDF (reference sequence). The CDR3 is 13 residues long. V was pared by 5 bases and J by 2 bases, with 9 bases between. In DNA form, the CDR3 reads TGTGCCACCAGCCTCAACAAGAACTATGGCTACACCTTC. Its translation: CATSLNKNYGYTF.

The chain is built from TRBV6-6 and TRBJ1-5; the D gene is possibly TRBD1 (6 bases). The length of the CDR3 is 14 residues. The germline CDR1 and CDR2 sequences are MNHNY and SVGAGI (reference sequence). V lost 4 bases, J lost 4 bases, and 11 bases lay in between. As DNA, the CDR3 is TGTGCCAGCAGTTTGTTGACAGGTAATCAGCCCCAGCATTTT. It yields the protein CASSLLTGNQPQHF.

The chain has TRBV5-1 and TRBJ2-1, with 10 bases lining up with TRBD2. Germline V gene lookup returns CDR1 SGHRS and CDR2 YFSETQ. With V trimmed by 4 bases and J by 1 base, 11 bases remained unmatched. The length of the CDR3 is 18 residues. The CDR3 coding sequence is TGCGCCAGCAGCGTCGGGACTAGCGTTCAGTTTTCCTACAATGAGCAGTTCTTC. It codes for CASSVGTSVQFSYNEQFF.

The chain has TRBV11-2 and TRBJ2-7; TRBD1 agrees at 10 bases. The CDR3 runs to 15 residues. Looked up from germline, CDR1 is SGHAT and CDR2 is FQNNGV. V dropped 1 base and J dropped 6; count of bases not matched to a gene: 6. DNA for the CDR3: TGTGCCAGCAGCTTAGCCGACAGGGGGCCGTTCGAGCAGTACTTC. Protein sequence: CASSLADRGPFEQYF.

The J gene is TRBJ2-3, the V gene TRBV2, with D unclear. V was cut by 2 bases and J by 4 bases, with 10 bases left in between. Germline V gene lookup returns CDR1 SNHLY and CDR2 FYNNEI. The CDR3 covers 14 residues. The CDR3 DNA is TGTGCCAGCAGTGAACCGATTCCCCCAGATACGCAGTATTTT. The encoded protein is CASSEPIPPDTQYF.

V and J are TRBV5-6 and TRBJ2-1; D perhaps matches TRBD1 (5 bases). This CDR3 has 14 residues. Germline-derived CDR1 and CDR2 are SGHDT and YYEEEE. The V end was cut by 6 bases, the J end by 3 bases, with 13 bases between. CDR3 nucleotide sequence: TGTGCCAGCATTCTCCGTCAGGGCTACAATGAGCAGTTCTTC. Translated: CASILRQGYNEQFF.

The rearrangement links TRBV30 to TRBJ1-1; D unclear. The CDR3 extends over 14 amino acids. The germline gives CDR1 GTSNPN, CDR2 SVGIG (reference sequence). Trimming stripped 3 bases from V and 1 base from J, with 12 bases between. CDR3 amino acids: CAWRFRGPNTEAFF. The DNA for the CDR3 is TGTGCCTGGAGATTCCGCGGGCCGAACACTGAAGCTTTCTTT.

This clone has only one observation. The chain joins TRBV14 to TRBJ2-5; 7 bases line up with TRBD1. The J segment lost 4 bases and the V segment lost 2 bases, leaving 4 bases of the junction unmatched. In germline, CDR1 is SGHDN, CDR2 FVKESK. The CDR3 sequence is 14 residues long. CDR3 in amino acids: CASSQYPGGETQYF. CDR3 DNA sequence: TGTGCCAGCAGCCAATACCCAGGGGGAGAGACCCAGTACTTC.

The CDR3 bases are TGTGCCAGCAGCCGTAACCCGGGGGGCTTAGAAAAACTGTTTTTT. It encodes CASSRNPGGLEKLFF. The gene calls are TRBV2 and TRBJ1-4, with TRBD1 as a possible D gene (6 bases). CDR1 is SNHLY, CDR2 FYNNEI, per germline. Trimming pared 6 bases from V and 8 bases from J, leaving 19 bases between. This CDR3 region has 15 residues.

This chain links TRBV5-6 with TRBJ1-1; D may be TRBD1 (5 bases). The V gene lost 6 bases and the J gene lost 1 base, with 19 bases spanning the gap. CDR1 is SGHDT, CDR2 YYEEEE, per germline. This CDR3 is built from 16 residues. CDR3 protein: CASNLDGGSSNTEAFF. In DNA form, the CDR3 reads TGTGCCAGCAACCTAGACGGGGGGAGTTCGAACACTGAAGCTTTCTTT.

This clone has just one count. This chain joins TRBV4-1 and TRBJ1-2; tentative D call: TRBD1 (6 bases). The CDR3 runs to 17 residues. CDR1 is MGHRA and CDR2 is YSYEKL in the germline V gene. The V gene lost 0 bases and the J gene lost 2 bases, with 16 bases spanning the gap. This chain's CDR3 is CASSQETRGRTNYGYTF. As DNA, the CDR3 is TGCGCCAGCAGCCAAGAGACCCGGGGGCGGACGAACTATGGCTACACCTTC.

The chain's CDR3 is CASSLGTSSSGNTIYF. The CDR3 bases are TGTGCCAGCTCTCTAGGGACTTCCTCCTCTGGAAACACCATATATTTT. This chain links TRBV18 with TRBJ1-3; tentative D call: TRBD1 (5 bases). This CDR3 spans 16 amino acids. Germline assignment: CDR1 KGHSH and CDR2 LQKENI. The V and J ends lost 6 bases and 0 bases respectively, with 15 bases between them.

This clone has a handful of counts. The chain combines TRBV19 with TRBJ2-7; D perhaps matches TRBD2 (6 bases). This CDR3 region has 15 residues. In germline, CDR1 is LNHDA, CDR2 SQIVND (reference sequence). V gave up 4 bases and J gave up 3 bases, with 16 bases separating them. CDR3 loop: CASSRRNGGDYEQYF. The CDR3 coding sequence is TGTGCCAGTAGTAGGCGAAACGGGGGTGACTACGAGCAGTACTTC.

The rearrangement links TRBV9 to TRBJ2-2; unclear D gene. Germline V gene sequence: CDR1 SGDLS, CDR2 YYNGEE. The CDR3 length is 17 residues. V dropped 0 bases and J dropped 4 bases, with 16 bases sitting between them. The CDR3 sequence: CASSVAGLKGATGELFF. The CDR3 DNA follows: TGTGCCAGCAGCGTAGCTGGGCTAAAAGGAGCCACCGGGGAGCTGTTTTTT.

The chain carries TRBV30 and TRBJ2-7, with D tentatively TRBD2 (5 bases). V was trimmed by 0 bases and J by 3 bases, leaving 12 bases between them. CDR3 length: 14 amino acids. The germline gives CDR1 GTSNPN, CDR2 SVGIG (reference sequence). The CDR3 reads CAWSVQQRNYEQYF. The CDR3 bases are TGTGCCTGGAGTGTACAACAGCGGAACTACGAGCAGTACTTC. Full variable domain (missing parts from reference TRBV30 and TRBJ2-7): SQTIHQWPATLVQPVGSPLSLECTVEGTSNPNLYWYRQAAGRGLQLLFYSVGIGQISSEVPQNLSASRPQDRQFILSSKKLLLSDSGFYLCAWSVQQRNYEQYFGPGTRLTVT.

The chain links TRBV7-2 to TRBJ2-1; TRBD2 might be the D (5 bases). Trimming took 4 bases from V and 7 from J, leaving 17 bases between them. Germline loops: CDR1 SGHTA, CDR2 FQGNSA. The CDR3 is 15 amino acids. The CDR3 bases are TGTGCCAGCAGCTCCCGGACTGTGAATCTGAATGAGCAGTTCTTC. This gives the protein CASSSRTVNLNEQFF.

The rearrangement joins TRBV19 to TRBJ1-5; D is ambiguous. This CDR3 has 16 residues. Trimming took off 5 bases at V and 2 bases at J, with 16 bases between the two ends. The germline gives CDR1 LNHDA, CDR2 SQIVND (reference sequence). In nucleotides, the CDR3 is TGTGCCAGTAGTTTGAGGACCCTGAATGGCAATCAGCCCCAGCATTTT. Its protein is CASSLRTLNGNQPQHF.

The rearrangement links TRBV18 to TRBJ1-4; maybe TRBD1 (6 bases). V was trimmed by 3 bases and J by 8 bases, leaving 13 bases between them. The germline V gene has CDR1 KGHSH and CDR2 LQKENI. There are 14 residues in the CDR3. In DNA, the CDR3 is TGTGCCAGCTCACCGACAGGTCGGAACGAAAAACTGTTTTTT. Translated, it gives CASSPTGRNEKLFF.

The chain uses TRBV7-6 and TRBJ2-5, with unresolved D. This CDR3 has 13 amino acids. V shed 1 base and J shed 5 bases, with 8 bases lying between them. The V gene's germline CDR1 is SGHVS and CDR2 FNYEAQ. DNA for the CDR3: TGTGCCAGCAGCTTAGAGCGTCCGGAGACCCAGTACTTC. Its protein is CASSLERPETQYF. Full variable domain (outside the CDR3, taken from reference TRBV7-6 and TRBJ2-5): GAGVSQSPRYKVTKRGQDVALRCDPISGHVSLYWYRQALGQGPEFLTYFNYEAQQDKSGLPNDRFSAERPEGSISTLTIQRTEQRDSAMYRCASSLERPETQYFGPGTRLLVL.

The chain couples TRBV5-1 to TRBJ2-5; D is ambiguous. V was shortened by 7 bases and J by 4 bases, with 11 bases between the two germline ends. Germline V lookup: CDR1 SGHRS, CDR2 YFSETQ. This CDR3 has 12 amino acids. The CDR3 coding sequence is TGCGCCAGCGCTCTGGGTAGAGAGACCCAGTACTTC. This gives the protein CASALGRETQYF.

CDR3 in DNA: TGTGCCAGCAGCTTATTGGGCGGGAGTGTCGGGGAGCTGTTTTTT. Its protein is CASSLLGGSVGELFF. The chain uses TRBV7-3 and TRBJ2-2; TRBD2 agrees at 7 bases. CDR1 is SGHTA and CDR2 is FQGTGA in the germline V gene. This CDR3 contains 15 residues. V gave up 2 bases and J gave up 7 bases; unmatched junction bases: 7. The variable domain in full, completed from reference TRBV7-3 and TRBJ2-2, reads GAGVSQTPSNKVTEKGKYVELRCDPISGHTALYWYRQSLGQGPEFLIYFQGTGAADDSGLPNDRFFAVRPEGSVSTLKIQRTERGDSAVYLCASSLLGGSVGELFFGEGSRLTVL.

CDR3 sequence (DNA): TGTGCCAGTAGTCGACTAGTTCGGGATACGCAGTATTTT. Residues: CASSRLVRDTQYF. J is TRBJ2-3 and V is TRBV19, with D possibly being TRBD2 (6 bases). The V gene's germline CDR1 is LNHDA and CDR2 SQIVND (reference sequence). The CDR3 runs to 13 residues. Trimming took off 5 bases at V and 6 bases at J, with 12 bases between the two ends.

In its sample, this clone was seen a few times. The chain has TRBV14 and TRBJ1-6, with a weak D call TRBD1 (5 bases). V gave up 1 base and J gave up 9 bases, with 13 bases separating them. CDR3 size: 15 residues. From germline, CDR1 is SGHDN and CDR2 FVKESK. In DNA, the CDR3 is TGTGCCAGCAGCCAAGTCCAAGGGGAGGCTTCACCCCTCCACTTT. It yields the protein CASSQVQGEASPLHF.